Listed below are T cell receptor beta chains from one sample, sequenced in a study of blood T cell repertoires in COVID-19. Repertoires were generated with immunoSEQ multiplex PCR, while TCRdb's copy carries only in-frame clones and drops some. The sample consists of over 70,000 clones, 65% to 85% of them appearing once. Sequenced: peripheral blood. These receptors were collected from a human donor in a cohort sampled during active COVID-19. CDR3s include the opening cysteine and the closing phenylalanine or tryptophan. A D gene is named only where the DNA matches it firmly. Clone size is shown for a subset of rows, as once, few, many or a class of expanded clone.

v_gene	len	j_gene	d_gene	abundance	CDR3aa	CDR3nt
TRBV11-2	13	TRBJ1-6	-	-	CASAGDPGSPLHF	TGTGCCAGCGCAGGGGACCCCGGCTCACCCCTCCACTTT
TRBV5-1	18	TRBJ2-4	-	-	CASSLDPQGTGAKNIQYF	TGCGCCAGCAGCTTGGACCCTCAGGGGACCGGTGCCAAAAACATTCAGTACTTC
TRBV7-3	14	TRBJ2-1	TRBD1	-	CASSPGGVYNEQFF	TGTGCCAGCAGCCCAGGGGGTGTTTACAATGAGCAGTTCTTC
TRBV11-3	17	TRBJ2-1	-	-	CASSLDAVLYGGSKQFF	TGTGCCAGCAGCTTAGATGCGGTCTTGTATGGGGGGAGTAAGCAGTTCTTC
TRBV3-1/TRBV3-2	15	TRBJ2-7	-	-	CASSLHIFGAYEQYF	TGTGCCAGCAGCCTCCATATTTTCGGTGCCTACGAGCAGTACTTC
TRBV28	15	TRBJ1-1	TRBD1	-	CASSLGGQRNTEAFF	TGTGCCAGCAGTTTAGGGGGACAGAGGAACACTGAAGCTTTCTTT
TRBV5-4	15	TRBJ2-2	TRBD1	-	CASSRGTGYTGELFF	TGTGCCAGCAGCAGGGGGACAGGGTACACCGGGGAGCTGTTTTTT
TRBV29-1	14	TRBJ2-2	-	once	CSVQDRTNTGELFF	TGCAGCGTTCAAGACAGGACGAACACCGGGGAGCTGTTTTTT
TRBV7-2	14	TRBJ1-2	TRBD1	-	CASSSRQGAYGYTF	TGTGCCAGCAGCTCGCGACAGGGTGCCTATGGCTACACCTTC
TRBV21-1	16	TRBJ1-1	-	-	CASSRKTTGGWTEAFF	TGTGCCAGCAGCAGAAAGACTACAGGGGGCTGGACTGAAGCTTTCTTT
TRBV19	17	TRBJ1-5	-	-	CASIPTVGGFSNQPQHF	TGTGCCAGTATCCCTACGGTGGGGGGATTCTCCAATCAGCCCCAGCATTTT
TRBV6-2/TRBV6-3	14	TRBJ1-2	TRBD1	-	CASSPRGRDSGYTF	TGTGCCAGCAGCCCAAGGGGGCGCGACTCTGGCTACACCTTC
TRBV5-6	13	TRBJ1-6	-	-	CASSTGSGSPLHF	TGTGCCAGCAGTACAGGGAGTGGGTCACCCCTCCACTTT
TRBV18	12	TRBJ2-1	TRBD1	-	CASSPQGGEQFF	TGTGCCAGCTCACCGCAAGGGGGCGAGCAGTTCTTC
TRBV15	13	TRBJ2-7	-	-	CATSQGSYYEQYF	TGTGCCACCTCCCAGGGGTCGTACTACGAGCAGTACTTC
TRBV9	16	TRBJ2-7	TRBD1	-	CASSVGEDRGLYEQYF	TGTGCCAGCAGCGTAGGGGAGGACAGGGGGCTGTACGAGCAGTACTTC
TRBV5-5	16	TRBJ2-7	-	-	CASSSTGSLPYDGQYF	TGTGCCAGCAGCTCGACAGGATCCCTACCCTACGACGGGCAGTACTTC